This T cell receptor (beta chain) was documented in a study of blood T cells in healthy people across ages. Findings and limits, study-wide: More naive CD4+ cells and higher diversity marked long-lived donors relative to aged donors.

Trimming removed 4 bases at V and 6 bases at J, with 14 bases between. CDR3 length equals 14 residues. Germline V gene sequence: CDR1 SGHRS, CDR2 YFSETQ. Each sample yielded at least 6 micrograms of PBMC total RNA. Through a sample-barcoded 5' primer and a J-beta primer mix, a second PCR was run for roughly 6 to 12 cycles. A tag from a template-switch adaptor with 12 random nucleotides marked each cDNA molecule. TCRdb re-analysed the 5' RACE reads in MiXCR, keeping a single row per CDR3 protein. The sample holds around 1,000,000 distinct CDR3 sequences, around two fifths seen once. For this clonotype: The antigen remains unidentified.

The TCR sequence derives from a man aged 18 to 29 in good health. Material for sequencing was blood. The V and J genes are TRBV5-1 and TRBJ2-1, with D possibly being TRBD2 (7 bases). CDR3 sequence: CASSRGVGANEQFF. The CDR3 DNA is TGCGCCAGCAGCCGGGGGGTGGGGGCCAATGAGCAGTTCTTC.